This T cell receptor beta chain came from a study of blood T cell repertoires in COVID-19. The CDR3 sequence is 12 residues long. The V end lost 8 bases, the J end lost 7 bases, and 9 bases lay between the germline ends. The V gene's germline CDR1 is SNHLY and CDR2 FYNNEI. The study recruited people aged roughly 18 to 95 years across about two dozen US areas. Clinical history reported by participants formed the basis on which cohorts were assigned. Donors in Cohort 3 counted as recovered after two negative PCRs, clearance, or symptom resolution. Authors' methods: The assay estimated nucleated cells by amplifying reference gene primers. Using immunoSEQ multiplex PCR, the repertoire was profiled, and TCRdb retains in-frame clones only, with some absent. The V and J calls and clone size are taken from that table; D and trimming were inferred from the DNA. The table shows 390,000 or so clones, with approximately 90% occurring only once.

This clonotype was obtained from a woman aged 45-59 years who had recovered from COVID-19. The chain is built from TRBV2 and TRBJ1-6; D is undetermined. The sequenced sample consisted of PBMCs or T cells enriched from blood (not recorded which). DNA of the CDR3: TGTGCCAGCCATGAGCCGAATTCACCCCTCCACTTT. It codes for CASHEPNSPLHF.